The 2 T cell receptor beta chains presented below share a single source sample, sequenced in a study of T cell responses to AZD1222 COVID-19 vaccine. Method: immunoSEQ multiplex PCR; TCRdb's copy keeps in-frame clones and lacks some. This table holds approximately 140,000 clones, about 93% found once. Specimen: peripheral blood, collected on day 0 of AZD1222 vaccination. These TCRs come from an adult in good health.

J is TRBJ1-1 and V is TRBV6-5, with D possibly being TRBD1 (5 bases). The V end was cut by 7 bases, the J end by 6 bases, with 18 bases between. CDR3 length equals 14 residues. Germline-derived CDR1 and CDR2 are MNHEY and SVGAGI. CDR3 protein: CASTYSRGTPEAFF. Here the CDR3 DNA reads TGTGCCAGCACCTACTCCCGGGGGACGCCTGAAGCTTTCTTT.

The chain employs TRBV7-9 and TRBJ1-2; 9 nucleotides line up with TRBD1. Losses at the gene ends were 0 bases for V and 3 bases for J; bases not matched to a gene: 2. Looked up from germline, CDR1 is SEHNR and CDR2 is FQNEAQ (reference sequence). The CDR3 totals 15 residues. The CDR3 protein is CASSLAQGAHYGYTF. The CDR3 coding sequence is TGTGCCAGCAGCTTAGCACAGGGGGCACACTATGGCTACACCTTC.